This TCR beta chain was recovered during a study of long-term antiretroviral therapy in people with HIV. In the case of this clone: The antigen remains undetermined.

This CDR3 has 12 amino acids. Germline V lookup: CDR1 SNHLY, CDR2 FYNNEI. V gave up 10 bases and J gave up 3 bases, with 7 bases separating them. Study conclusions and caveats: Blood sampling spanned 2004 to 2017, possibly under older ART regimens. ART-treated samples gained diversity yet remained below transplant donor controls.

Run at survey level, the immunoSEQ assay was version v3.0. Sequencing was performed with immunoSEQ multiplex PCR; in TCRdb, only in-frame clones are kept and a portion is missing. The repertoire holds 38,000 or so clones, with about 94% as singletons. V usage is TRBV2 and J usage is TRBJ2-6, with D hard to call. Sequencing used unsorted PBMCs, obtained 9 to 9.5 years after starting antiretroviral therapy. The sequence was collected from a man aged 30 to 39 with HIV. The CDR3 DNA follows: TGTGCCAACCTGTATGGGGCCAACGTCCTGACTTTC. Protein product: CANLYGANVLTF. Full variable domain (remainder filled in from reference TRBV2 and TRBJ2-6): EPEVTQTPSHQVTQMGQEVILRCVPISNHLYFYWYRQILGQKVEFLVSFYNNEISEKSEIFDDQFSVERPDGSNFTLKIRSTKLEDSAMYFCANLYGANVLTFGAGSRLTVL.